This TCR beta chain was sequenced for a study of blood T cell repertoires in COVID-19. Profiling relied on immunoSEQ multiplex PCR, and the TCRdb table lists in-frame clones only, not all of them. This sample yields more than 150,000 clones, of which about 85% are seen a single time; around 10% belongs to the top ten. V lost 7 bases and J lost 8; bases outside the gene matches: 10. CDR3 length: 15 amino acids. Germline V CDR1 and CDR2: SGHRS, YFSETQ. This clonotype was obtained from a woman aged 80 or over with acute or convalescent COVID-19. V gene TRBV5-1 combines with J gene TRBJ2-1, with 12 nucleotides matching TRBD1. What was sequenced was peripheral blood. CDR3 sequence (DNA): TGCGCCAGCTTGCCGGGGGGACAGGGGGCCTATGAGCAGTTCTTC. Encoded protein: CASLPGGQGAYEQFF.